The T cell receptor beta chain under discussion was sequenced for a study of T-cell memory formation after mild COVID-19. The wider study: Largely donor-specific sequence clusters came from two donors. Study-level results: Pre-infection memory carried some responding clones, suggesting that cross-reactive memory joined.

5'RACE, which relied on constant-segment primers, yielded TCR alpha and TCR beta cDNA libraries carrying sample barcodes and UMIs. TCRdb itself ran the 5' RACE reads through MiXCR, one entry per CDR3 protein. The table has approximately 400,000 distinct CDR3 sequences, about a sixth seen once. Germline assignment: CDR1 SGHRS and CDR2 YFSETQ. CDR3 length equals 14 residues. V shed 4 bases and J shed 5 bases, with 15 bases lying between them. This clonotype appeared a few times. Its antigen is undetermined. The sequence came from a man younger than 35 who had mild COVID-19 (a few samples of this study predate the infection). Cell type and time point are not known. Sequences were obtained from PBMCs or a T cell subset sorted from them (not recorded which). The rearrangement joins TRBV5-1 to TRBJ1-1; D might be TRBD1 (5 bases). The CDR3, as DNA: TGCGCCAGCAGCGTTGACAGCGCAGTTACTGAAGCTTTCTTT. This encodes CASSVDSAVTEAFF.